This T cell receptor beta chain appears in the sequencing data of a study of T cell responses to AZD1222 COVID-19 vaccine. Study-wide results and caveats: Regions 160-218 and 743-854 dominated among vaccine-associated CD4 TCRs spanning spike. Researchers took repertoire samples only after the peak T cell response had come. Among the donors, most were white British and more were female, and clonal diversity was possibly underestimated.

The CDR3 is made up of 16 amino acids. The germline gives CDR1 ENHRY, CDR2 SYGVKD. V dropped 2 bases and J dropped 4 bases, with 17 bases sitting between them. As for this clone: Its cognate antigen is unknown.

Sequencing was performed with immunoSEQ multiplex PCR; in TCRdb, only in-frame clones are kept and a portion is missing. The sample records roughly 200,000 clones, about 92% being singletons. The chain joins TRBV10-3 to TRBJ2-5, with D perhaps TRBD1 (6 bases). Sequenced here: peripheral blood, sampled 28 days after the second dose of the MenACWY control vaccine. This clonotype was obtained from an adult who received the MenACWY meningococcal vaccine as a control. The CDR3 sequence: CAISEGGRGVGETQYF. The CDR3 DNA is TGTGCCATCAGTGAGGGTGGCAGGGGTGTGGGAGAGACCCAGTACTTC.